Each of the 16 T cell receptor beta chains below was sequenced from the same sample in a study of T cell clones after liver transplantation. Clones were read by immunoSEQ multiplex PCR, and TCRdb kept only the in-frame ones, dropping some. Here the sample spans nearly 25,000 clones, around three quarters being singletons. Sequencing used CD4+ T cells from blood, obtained before liver transplant. The source of these receptors is a human donor who received a liver transplant.

The chain joins TRBV29-1 to TRBJ2-3, with 9 bases matching TRBD1. CDR1 and CDR2 from the germline V gene are SQVTM and ANQGSEA. The CDR3 covers 15 residues. V lost 7 bases to trimming and J lost 5 bases; unmatched junction nucleotides: 13. The CDR3 nucleotides are TGCAGCGCCGCGCCGTGGGACAGGGTGGGAGATACGCAGTATTTT. Its translation: CSAAPWDRVGDTQYF.

The rearrangement links TRBV7-6 to TRBJ1-2, with 11 bases matching TRBD1. Looked up from germline, CDR1 is SGHVS and CDR2 is FNYEAQ. The CDR3 length is 13 residues. Trimming cost V 5 bases and J 14 bases; bases outside gene matches: 10. CDR3 sequence: CASSIHGQGAPTF. The CDR3 DNA is TGTGCCAGCAGCATACACGGACAGGGGGCTCCGACCTTC. The full variable domain, its missing parts supplied by reference TRBV7-6 and TRBJ1-2, is GAGVSQSPRYKVTKRGQDVALRCDPISGHVSLYWYRQALGQGPEFLTYFNYEAQQDKSGLPNDRFSAERPEGSISTLTIQRTEQRDSAMYRCASSIHGQGAPTFGSGTRLTVV.

This clone was picked up a small number of times. V usage is TRBV11-3 and J usage is TRBJ2-1, with 12 bases that match TRBD2. Unmatched junction bases numbered 6, after V lost 5 bases and J lost 7 bases. CDR1 and CDR2 from the germline V gene are SGHNT and YENEEA. CDR3 length equals 15 residues. The CDR3 is CASSPLGLAGNEQFF. CDR3 in DNA: TGTGCCAGCAGCCCACTAGGACTAGCGGGAAATGAGCAGTTCTTC.

This clone came up once. The gene calls are TRBV7-2 and TRBJ2-3; 9 bases are a match to TRBD1. V lost 4 bases, J lost 6 bases, and 8 bases stayed unmatched. CDR3 length equals 15 residues. Per germline, CDR1 SGHTA and CDR2 FQGNSA. The CDR3 is CASSSRDRAPDTQYF. CDR3 bases: TGTGCCAGCAGCTCCCGGGACAGGGCACCCGATACGCAGTATTTT.

The rearrangement joins TRBV5-6 to TRBJ1-2, with TRBD1 identical over 10 bases. The CDR3 has 15 amino acids. The germline V gene has CDR1 SGHDT and CDR2 YYEEEE. V gave up 4 bases and J gave up 2 bases; unmatched junction bases: 5. The CDR3 nucleotides are TGTGCCAGCAGCCCACCGGGACAGGGGAACTATGGCTACACCTTC. This sequence encodes CASSPPGQGNYGYTF.

There are a few counts of this clone. The chain combines TRBV30 with TRBJ2-2; the D is unclear. The V end was cut by 3 bases, the J end by 5 bases, with 13 bases between. Per the germline V gene, CDR1 is GTSNPN and CDR2 is SVGIG (reference sequence). This CDR3 contains 14 residues. The CDR3 region is CAWRNNEWTGELFF. The DNA of the CDR3 is TGTGCCTGGAGAAATAACGAGTGGACCGGGGAGCTGTTTTTT.

This clone was counted once. The genes are TRBV11-3 and TRBJ1-4; D is possibly TRBD1 (5 bases). The CDR3 is 15 residues long. Deletions cut 3 bases from V and 5 bases from J, with 13 bases between. CDR1 and CDR2 from the germline V gene are SGHNT and YENEEA. This CDR3 is CASSLLRGLNEKLFF. The CDR3 DNA sequence: TGTGCCAGCAGCTTGTTAAGGGGACTCAATGAAAAACTGTTTTTT.

The chain has TRBV29-1 and TRBJ1-4, with D uncertain. Germline V CDR1 and CDR2: SQVTM, ANQGSEA. V was clipped by 6 bases and J by 7 bases, with 15 bases between them. This CDR3 is built from 13 residues. CDR3 sequence reads: CSVEKPGSEKLFF. CDR3 nucleotide sequence: TGCAGCGTCGAAAAGCCTGGGAGTGAAAAACTGTTTTTT.

V and J are TRBV19 and TRBJ1-1; 8 nucleotides align to TRBD1. The germline V gene encodes CDR1 LNHDA and CDR2 SQIVND (reference sequence). CDR3 length: 14 amino acids. Losses at the gene ends were 3 bases for V and 5 bases for J; bases not matched to a gene: 5. The CDR3: CASSIPTGATEAFF. The CDR3 DNA reads TGTGCCAGTAGTATTCCGACAGGGGCTACTGAAGCTTTCTTT.

The chain has TRBV27 and TRBJ1-1; D not resolved. V lost 0 bases to trimming and J lost 6 bases, with 8 bases between them. The CDR3 sequence is 13 residues long. CDR1 is MNHEY, CDR2 SMNVEV, per germline (reference sequence). The CDR3: CASSLSRGSEAFF. CDR3 in DNA: TGTGCCAGCAGTTTATCGCGGGGATCTGAAGCTTTCTTT.

The rearrangement uses TRBV5-1 and TRBJ2-3; TRBD1 is a possible D gene (6 bases). Germline V gene sequence: CDR1 SGHRS, CDR2 YFSETQ. CDR3 length: 14 residues. V shed 3 bases and J shed 2 bases, with 10 bases lying between them. Written as DNA, the CDR3 is TGCGCCAGCAGCTCCCGGGACAACACAGATACGCAGTATTTT. Encoded protein: CASSSRDNTDTQYF.

This chain links TRBV4-1 with TRBJ2-1, with 9 bases matching TRBD2. Germline V gene lookup returns CDR1 MGHRA and CDR2 YSYEKL. The CDR3 is 14 residues long. V shed 2 bases and J 9 bases; nucleotides not matched to a gene: 5. The CDR3 loop reads CASSQHGGRGEQFF. For the CDR3, the DNA is TGCGCCAGCAGCCAACACGGCGGGAGGGGTGAGCAGTTCTTC.

The chain couples TRBV25-1 to TRBJ2-7, with D perhaps TRBD1 (6 bases). V was pared by 6 bases and J by 0 bases, with 15 bases between. This CDR3 is 15 amino acids long. Per the germline V gene, CDR1 is MGHDK and CDR2 is SYGVNS. CDR3 nucleotides: TGTGCCAGCAGCCGGCACGGACAGAGCTCCTACGAGCAGTACTTC. This translates into CASSRHGQSSYEQYF.

V gene TRBV27 combines with J gene TRBJ2-3; 9 nucleotides agree with TRBD2. The CDR3 contains 15 residues. Per germline, CDR1 MNHEY and CDR2 SMNVEV (reference sequence). J lost 1 base, V lost 5 bases, and 4 bases had no gene match. This chain's CDR3 is CASSQAGGRTDTQYF. DNA for the CDR3: TGTGCCAGCAGTCAAGCGGGGGGACGCACAGATACGCAGTATTTT.

The rearrangement links TRBV6-1 to TRBJ2-2; 10 positions match TRBD2. J was trimmed by 4 bases and V by 6 bases; bases with no gene match: 5. The CDR3 is 15 amino acids. Per germline, CDR1 MNHNS and CDR2 SASEGT. The CDR3 spells CASSRTSGPTGELFF. In DNA, the CDR3 is TGTGCCAGCAGCCGGACTAGCGGCCCCACCGGGGAGCTGTTTTTT.

This chain connects TRBV2 to TRBJ1-5; D is uncertain. Looked up from germline, CDR1 is SNHLY and CDR2 is FYNNEI. CDR3 size: 13 residues. Trimming shortened V by 4 bases and J by 7 bases, and 11 bases separated the two germline ends. CDR3: CASSAGLGQPQHF. CDR3 nucleotide sequence: TGTGCCAGCAGTGCCGGGTTAGGGCAGCCCCAGCATTTT.